These T cell receptor beta chains were read from a single sample in a study of beta chain features in type 1 diabetes. Profiling relied on immunoSEQ multiplex PCR, and the TCRdb table lists in-frame clones only, not all of them. The sample records fewer than 400,000 clones, roughly a tenth being singletons. The sequencing input was central memory CD4+ T cells from blood. The receptor set was obtained from a man aged 25-45 years with type 1 diabetes. Both conserved end residues are part of each CDR3.

cdr3_aa v_call
CATARTDSGNTIYF TRBV6-6
CASSEEGSGGGPHNEQFF TRBV2
CATRPGGAHRNIQYF TRBV15
CASSFQSTDTQYF TRBV7-6
CASSSTGTGFQPQHF TRBV6-5
CAWTRGGQQKTQYF TRBV30
CASSLETGEETQYF TRBV7-2
CASSPRTGGEYGYTF TRBV7-2
CASQVGPSTDTQYF TRBV19
CASRRRPGAGETQYF TRBV6-5
CASSLAGTSGANVLTF TRBV7-2
CASSQDVLAGVSYEQYF TRBV5-5
CASSQTRDYEQYF TRBV6-1
CASSPWVGETQYF TRBV7-2
CASRSMTDTDTQYF TRBV28